The following is a T cell receptor (beta chain) sequence with its context. Antigen specificity is unknown. The source of the sample is a study of T cell clonality in common variable immunodeficiency. Study-wide results and limits: Fewer TCRbeta clones were shared among CVID subjects than controls. In common variable immunodeficiency, TCR beta chains reportedly carried fewer deletions and N-nucleotide insertions.

Libraries were prepared by immunoSEQ multiplex PCR; TCRdb keeps only in-frame clonotypes and omits some of them. The repertoire yields about 34,000 clones, none seen only once; the top ten contain approximately 30%. Patients and controls were mostly of Caucasian heritage. What was sequenced was peripheral blood mononuclear cells. The receptor was isolated from a human donor with common variable immunodeficiency.

The chain's CDR3 is CAWSVLGGAKNIQYF. CDR3 DNA (partial): TGTGCCTGGAGTGTACTCGGGGGGGCCAAAAACATT. The J gene is TRBJ2-4, the V gene TRBV30; 7 bases are a match to TRBD2. The read ends 3 residues early relative to the CDR3; the germline J gene fills the gap. CDR1 GTSNPN and CDR2 SVGIG come from the germline V gene (reference sequence). Trimming removed 0 bases from V and 1 base from J; junction bases left unmatched: 3. The CDR3 is 15 residues long.